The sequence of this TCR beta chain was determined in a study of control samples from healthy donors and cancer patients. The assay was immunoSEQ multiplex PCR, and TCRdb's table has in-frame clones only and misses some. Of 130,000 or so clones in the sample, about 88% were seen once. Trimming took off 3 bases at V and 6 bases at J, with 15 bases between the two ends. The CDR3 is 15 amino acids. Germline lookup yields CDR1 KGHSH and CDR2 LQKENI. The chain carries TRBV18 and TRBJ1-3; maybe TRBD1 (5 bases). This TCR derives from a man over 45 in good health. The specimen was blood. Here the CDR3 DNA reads TGTGCCAGCTCACCCACACCCGGGGCGGAAAACACCATATATTTT. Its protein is CASSPTPGAENTIYF.